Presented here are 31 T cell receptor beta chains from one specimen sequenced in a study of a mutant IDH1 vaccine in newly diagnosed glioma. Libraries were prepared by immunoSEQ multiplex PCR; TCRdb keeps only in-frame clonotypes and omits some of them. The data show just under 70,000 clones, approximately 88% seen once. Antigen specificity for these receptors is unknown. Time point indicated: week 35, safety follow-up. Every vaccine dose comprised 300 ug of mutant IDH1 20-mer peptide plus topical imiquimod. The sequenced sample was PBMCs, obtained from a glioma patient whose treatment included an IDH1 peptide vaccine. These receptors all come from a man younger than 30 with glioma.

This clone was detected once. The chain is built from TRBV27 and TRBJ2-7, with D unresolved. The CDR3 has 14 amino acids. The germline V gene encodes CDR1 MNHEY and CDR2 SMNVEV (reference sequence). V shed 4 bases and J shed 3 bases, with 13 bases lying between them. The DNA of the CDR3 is TGTGCCAGCAGTTCGTCACGTTCTAACTACGAGCAGTACTTC. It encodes CASSSSRSNYEQYF.

In DNA, the CDR3 is TGTGCCAGCAGTGTCATAGCGGGAGATGGGAACACCGGGGAGCTGTTTTTT. This sequence encodes CASSVIAGDGNTGELFF. The V and J genes are TRBV2 and TRBJ2-2; 9 bases match TRBD2. Germline CDR1 reads SNHLY; CDR2 reads FYNNEI. V trimming: 4 bases; J trimming: 1 base; junction bases outside the gene matches: 7. CDR3 length: 17 amino acids.

CDR3 sequence: CASSYSNWGLGDTIYF. The CDR3 DNA follows: TGTGCCAGCAGTTACTCGAATTGGGGGCTTGGGGACACCATATATTTT. The chain joins TRBV6-5 to TRBJ1-3, with D possibly TRBD1 on 6 matching bases. The CDR3 is 16 residues long. Trimming removed 0 bases from V and 8 bases from J, with 17 bases in between. Germline V gives CDR1 MNHEY, CDR2 SVGAGI.

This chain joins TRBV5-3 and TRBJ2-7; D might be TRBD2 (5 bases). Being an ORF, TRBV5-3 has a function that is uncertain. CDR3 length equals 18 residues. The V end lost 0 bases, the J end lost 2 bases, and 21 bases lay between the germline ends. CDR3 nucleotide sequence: TGTGCCAGAAGCTTGGGGCCCTTTCTAGCCAGGCCACCCTACGAGCAGTACTTC. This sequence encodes CARSLGPFLARPPYEQYF.

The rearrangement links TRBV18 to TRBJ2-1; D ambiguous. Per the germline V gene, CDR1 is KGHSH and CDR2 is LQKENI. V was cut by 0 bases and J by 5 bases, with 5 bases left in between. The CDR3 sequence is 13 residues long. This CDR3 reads CASSPPGNNEQFF. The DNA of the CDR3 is TGTGCCAGCTCACCACCAGGGAACAATGAGCAGTTCTTC.

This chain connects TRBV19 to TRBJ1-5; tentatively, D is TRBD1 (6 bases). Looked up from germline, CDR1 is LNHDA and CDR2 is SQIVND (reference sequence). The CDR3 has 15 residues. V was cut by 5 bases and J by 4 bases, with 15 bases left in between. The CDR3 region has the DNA TGTGCCAGTAGTGCCGGATGGGGGCCTAATCAGCCCCAGCATTTT. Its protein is CASSAGWGPNQPQHF.

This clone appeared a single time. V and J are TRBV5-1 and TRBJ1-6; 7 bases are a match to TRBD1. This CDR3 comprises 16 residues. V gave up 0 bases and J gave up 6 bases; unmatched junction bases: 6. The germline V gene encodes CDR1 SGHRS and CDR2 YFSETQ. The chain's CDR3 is CASSLGDRRFNSPLHF. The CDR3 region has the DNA TGCGCCAGCAGCTTGGGGGACAGACGATTTAATTCACCCCTCCACTTT.

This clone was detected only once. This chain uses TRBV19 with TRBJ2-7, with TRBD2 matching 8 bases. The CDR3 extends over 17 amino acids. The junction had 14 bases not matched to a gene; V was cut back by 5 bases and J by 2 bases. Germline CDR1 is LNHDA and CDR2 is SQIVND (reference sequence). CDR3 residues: CASSHNRASGYTYEQYF. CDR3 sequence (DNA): TGTGCCAGTAGTCACAACAGGGCTAGCGGGTATACCTACGAGCAGTACTTC.

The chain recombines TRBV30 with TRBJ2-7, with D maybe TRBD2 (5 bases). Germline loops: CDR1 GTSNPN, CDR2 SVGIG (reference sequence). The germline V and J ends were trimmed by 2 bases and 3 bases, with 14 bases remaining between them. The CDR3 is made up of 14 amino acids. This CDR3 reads CAWSSLKGSYEQYF. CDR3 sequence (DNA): TGTGCCTGGAGTTCGCTTAAAGGGAGCTACGAGCAGTACTTC.

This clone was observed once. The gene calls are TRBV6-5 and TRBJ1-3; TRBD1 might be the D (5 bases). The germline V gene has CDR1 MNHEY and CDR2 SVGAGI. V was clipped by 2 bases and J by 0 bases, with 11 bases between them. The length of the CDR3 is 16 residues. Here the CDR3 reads CASSYTGTHSGNTIYF. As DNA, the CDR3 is TGTGCCAGCAGTTACACCGGGACGCACTCTGGAAACACCATATATTTT.

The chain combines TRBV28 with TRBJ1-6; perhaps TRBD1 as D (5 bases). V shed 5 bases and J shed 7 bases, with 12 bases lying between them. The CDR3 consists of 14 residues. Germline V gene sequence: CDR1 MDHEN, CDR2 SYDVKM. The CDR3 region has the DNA TGTGCCAGCAGTCCACACAGGTACAATTCACCCCTCCACTTT. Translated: CASSPHRYNSPLHF.

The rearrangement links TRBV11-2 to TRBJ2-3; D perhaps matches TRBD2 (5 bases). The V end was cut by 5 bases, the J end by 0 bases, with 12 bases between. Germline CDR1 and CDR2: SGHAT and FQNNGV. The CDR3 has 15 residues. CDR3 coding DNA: TGTGCCAGCAGCCGCAGCGGACTTAGCACAGATACGCAGTATTTT. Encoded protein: CASSRSGLSTDTQYF.

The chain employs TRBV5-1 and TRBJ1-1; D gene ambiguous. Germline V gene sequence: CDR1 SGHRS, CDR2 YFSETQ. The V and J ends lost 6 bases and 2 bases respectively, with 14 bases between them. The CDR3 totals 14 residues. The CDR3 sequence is CASKSGNTNTEAFF. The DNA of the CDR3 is TGCGCCAGCAAGAGCGGGAATACCAACACTGAAGCTTTCTTT.

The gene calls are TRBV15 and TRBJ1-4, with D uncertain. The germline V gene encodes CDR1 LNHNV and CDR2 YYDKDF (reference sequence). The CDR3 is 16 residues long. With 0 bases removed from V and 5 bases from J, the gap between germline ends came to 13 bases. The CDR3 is CATSRDRADFNEKLFF. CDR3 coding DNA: TGTGCCACCAGCAGAGATCGGGCAGATTTCAATGAAAAACTGTTTTTT.

The CDR3 here is CASSDSRTGKETQYF. In DNA form, the CDR3 reads TGCGCCAGCAGCGATTCGCGGACAGGCAAAGAGACCCAGTACTTC. The chain carries TRBV5-1 and TRBJ2-5, with 7 bases lining up with TRBD1. The J segment lost 3 bases and the V segment lost 4 bases, leaving 9 bases of the junction unmatched. CDR1 SGHRS and CDR2 YFSETQ come from the germline V gene. CDR3 length equals 15 residues.

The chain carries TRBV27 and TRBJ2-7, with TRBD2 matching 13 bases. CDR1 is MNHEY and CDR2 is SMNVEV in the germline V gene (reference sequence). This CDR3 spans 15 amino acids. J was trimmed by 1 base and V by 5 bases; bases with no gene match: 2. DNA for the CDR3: TGTGCCAGCAGTCTGACTAGCGGGGGGTCCTACGAGCAGTACTTC. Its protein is CASSLTSGGSYEQYF.

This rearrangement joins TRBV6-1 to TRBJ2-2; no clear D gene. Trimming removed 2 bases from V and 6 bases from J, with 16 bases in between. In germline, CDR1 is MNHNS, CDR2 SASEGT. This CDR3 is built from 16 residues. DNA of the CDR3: TGTGCCAGCAGTGAAATCGGATCCATAACACCCGGGGAGCTGTTTTTT. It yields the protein CASSEIGSITPGELFF.

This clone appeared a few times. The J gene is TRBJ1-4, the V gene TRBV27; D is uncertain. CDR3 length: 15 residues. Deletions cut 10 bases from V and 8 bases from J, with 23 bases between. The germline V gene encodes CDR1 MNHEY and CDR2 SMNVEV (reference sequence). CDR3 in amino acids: CATKGSPDPDEKLFF. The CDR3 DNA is TGTGCCACCAAGGGCAGTCCAGACCCCGACGAAAAACTGTTTTTT.

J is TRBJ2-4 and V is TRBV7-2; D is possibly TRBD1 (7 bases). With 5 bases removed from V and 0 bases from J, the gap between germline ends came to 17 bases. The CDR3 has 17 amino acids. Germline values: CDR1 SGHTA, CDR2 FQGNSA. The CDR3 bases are TGTGCCAGCAGCCCAGGGGGAGGCTTAGTAGCCAAAAACATTCAGTACTTC. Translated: CASSPGGGLVAKNIQYF.

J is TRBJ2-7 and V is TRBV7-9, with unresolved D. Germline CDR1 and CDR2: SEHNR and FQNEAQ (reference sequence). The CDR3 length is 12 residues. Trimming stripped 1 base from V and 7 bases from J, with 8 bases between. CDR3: CASSLVPHEQYF. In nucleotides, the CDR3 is TGTGCCAGCAGCTTAGTACCTCATGAGCAGTACTTC.

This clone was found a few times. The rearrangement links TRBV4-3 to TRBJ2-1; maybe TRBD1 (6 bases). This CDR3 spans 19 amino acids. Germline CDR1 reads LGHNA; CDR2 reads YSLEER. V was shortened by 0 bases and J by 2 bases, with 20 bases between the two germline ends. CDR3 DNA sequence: TGCGCCAGCAGCCAAGATCCCCCGGGACACGTGAGCCCCTACAATGAGCAGTTCTTC. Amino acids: CASSQDPPGHVSPYNEQFF.

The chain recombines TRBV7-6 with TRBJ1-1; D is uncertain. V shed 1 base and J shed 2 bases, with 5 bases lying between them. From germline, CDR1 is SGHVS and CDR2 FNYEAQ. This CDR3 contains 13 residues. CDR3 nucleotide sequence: TGTGCCAGCAGCTTAGACAGAAACACTGAAGCTTTCTTT. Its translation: CASSLDRNTEAFF.

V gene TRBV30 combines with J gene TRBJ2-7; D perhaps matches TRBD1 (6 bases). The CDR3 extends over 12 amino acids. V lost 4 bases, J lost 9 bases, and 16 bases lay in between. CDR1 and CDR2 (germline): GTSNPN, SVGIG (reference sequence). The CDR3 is CAWTTPGGGQYF. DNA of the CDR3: TGTGCCTGGACCACCCCTGGGGGCGGGCAGTACTTC.

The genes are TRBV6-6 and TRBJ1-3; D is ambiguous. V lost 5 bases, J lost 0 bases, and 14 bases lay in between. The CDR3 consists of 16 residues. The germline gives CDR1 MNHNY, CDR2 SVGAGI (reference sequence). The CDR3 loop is CASSPRTHSSGNTIYF. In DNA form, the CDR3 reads TGTGCCAGCAGTCCTCGTACACACAGCTCTGGAAACACCATATATTTT.

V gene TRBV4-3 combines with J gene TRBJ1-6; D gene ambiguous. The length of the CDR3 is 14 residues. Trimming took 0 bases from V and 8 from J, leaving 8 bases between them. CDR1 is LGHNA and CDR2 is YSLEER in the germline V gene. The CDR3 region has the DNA TGCGCCAGCAGCCAAGATCTGGCGGATTCACCCCTCCACTTT. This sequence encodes CASSQDLADSPLHF.

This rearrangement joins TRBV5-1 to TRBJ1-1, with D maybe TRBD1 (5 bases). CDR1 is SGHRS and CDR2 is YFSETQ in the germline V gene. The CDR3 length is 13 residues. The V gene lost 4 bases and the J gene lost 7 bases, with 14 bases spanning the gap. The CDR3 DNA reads TGCGCCAGCAGCCTGAGGTCAGGGTTTGAAGCTTTCTTT. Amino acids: CASSLRSGFEAFF.

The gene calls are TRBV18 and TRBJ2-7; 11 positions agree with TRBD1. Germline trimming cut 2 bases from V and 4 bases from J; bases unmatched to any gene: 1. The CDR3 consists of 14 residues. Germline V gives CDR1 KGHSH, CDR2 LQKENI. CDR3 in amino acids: CASSPGQGAYEQYF. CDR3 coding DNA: TGTGCCAGCTCACCAGGACAGGGGGCGTACGAGCAGTACTTC.

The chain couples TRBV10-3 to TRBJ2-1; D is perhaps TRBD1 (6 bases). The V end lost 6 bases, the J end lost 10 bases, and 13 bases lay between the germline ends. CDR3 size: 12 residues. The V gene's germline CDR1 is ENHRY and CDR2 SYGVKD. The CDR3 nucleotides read TGTGCCATCAGCTACACCGGGACAGAGCAGTTCTTC. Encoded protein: CAISYTGTEQFF.

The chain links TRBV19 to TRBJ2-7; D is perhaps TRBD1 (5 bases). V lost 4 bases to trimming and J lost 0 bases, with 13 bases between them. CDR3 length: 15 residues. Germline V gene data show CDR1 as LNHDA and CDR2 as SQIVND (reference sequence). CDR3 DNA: TGTGCCAGTAGTACAAGGACATCGAGCTCCTACGAGCAGTACTTC. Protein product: CASSTRTSSSYEQYF.

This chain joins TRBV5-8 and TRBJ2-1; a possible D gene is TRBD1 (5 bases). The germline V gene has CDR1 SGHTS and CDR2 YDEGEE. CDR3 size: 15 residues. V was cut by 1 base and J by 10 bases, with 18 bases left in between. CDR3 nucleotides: TGTGCCAGCAGCTTGAAGGGGCGCCGGGTAGAAGAGCAGTTCTTC. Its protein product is CASSLKGRRVEEQFF.

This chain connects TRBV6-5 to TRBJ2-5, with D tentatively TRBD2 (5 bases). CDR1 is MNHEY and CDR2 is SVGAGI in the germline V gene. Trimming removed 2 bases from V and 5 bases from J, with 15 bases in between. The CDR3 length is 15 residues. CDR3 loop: CASSYRPSPPETQYF. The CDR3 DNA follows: TGTGCCAGCAGTTACCGGCCTAGCCCTCCCGAGACCCAGTACTTC.